This passage covers 21 T cell receptor beta chains from one sample sequenced in a study of early T cells in non-severe SARS-CoV-2 infection. TCRdb reprocessed the 5' RACE reads with MiXCR, giving one entry per CDR3 protein. The sample has more than 60,000 distinct CDR3 sequences; around an eighth are singletons. The sample here was whole blood, taken at baseline. Receptors originate from an adult who was a healthcare worker with PCR-confirmed SARS-CoV-2 infection or an uninfected control (not recorded which).

This clonotype came up a few times. The genes are TRBV6-2 or TRBV6-3 and TRBJ2-7; maybe TRBD1 (5 bases). CDR3 length: 13 amino acids. From germline, CDR1 is MNHEY and CDR2 SVGEGT. The V and J ends lost 5 bases and 2 bases respectively, with 10 bases between them. CDR3 in amino acids: CASSGAGTYEQYF. The CDR3 DNA reads as TGTGCCAGCAGTGGGGCAGGTACCTACGAGCAGTACTTC.

The table lists this clonotype with many counts. The chain has TRBV13 and TRBJ1-1, with a possible D match to TRBD1 (5 bases). The V gene lost 3 bases and the J gene lost 3 bases, with 11 bases spanning the gap. This CDR3 has 14 residues. Germline V lookup: CDR1 PRHDT, CDR2 FYEKMQ (reference sequence). This CDR3 reads CASSLGQPDTEAFF. The DNA for the CDR3 is TGTGCCAGCAGCTTGGGGCAGCCGGACACTGAAGCTTTCTTT.

This clonotype was picked up many times. The CDR3 DNA follows: TGTGCCAGCAGCTTTAGCATGCAGTCCTACGAGCAGTACTTC. Its protein is CASSFSMQSYEQYF. V gene TRBV7-9 combines with J gene TRBJ2-7; D not resolved. Trimming shortened V by 3 bases and J by 1 base, and 10 bases separated the two germline ends. Germline CDR1 SEHNR, CDR2 FQNEAQ (reference sequence). CDR3 size: 14 residues. Full variable domain (remainder filled in from reference TRBV7-9 and TRBJ2-7): DTGVSQNPRHKITKRGQNVTFRCDPISEHNRLYWYRQTLGQGPEFLTYFQNEAQLEKSRLLSDRFSAERPKGSFSTLEIQRTEQGDSAMYLCASSFSMQSYEQYFGPGTRLTVT.

This clonotype is categorized as medium-sized. This sequence joins TRBV20-1 and TRBJ2-7; a possible D gene is TRBD2 (5 bases). Germline assignment: CDR1 DFQATT and CDR2 SNEGSKA (reference sequence). The CDR3 runs 13 residues. Trimming cost V 3 bases and J 4 bases, with 13 bases left between them. DNA for the CDR3: TGCAGTGCTAGGGAGCGGACGGAGTACGAGCAGTACTTC. Its protein product is CSARERTEYEQYF.

This clonotype has a count of ten or more. The genes are TRBV12-3 or TRBV12-4 and TRBJ2-3; 8 positions match TRBD2. After removal of 5 bases from V and 0 bases from J, the junction contained 4 bases not matched to a gene. This CDR3 is 15 amino acids long. The CDR3 region is CASSPGGGSTDTQYF. CDR3 DNA sequence: TGTGCCAGCAGTCCCGGGGGGGGTAGCACAGATACGCAGTATTTT.

The sample holds a few counts of this clonotype. The chain couples TRBV6-5 to TRBJ2-7; the D gene is possibly TRBD2 (6 bases). This CDR3 comprises 13 residues. Trimming took off 5 bases at V and 3 bases at J, with 11 bases between the two ends. The germline V gene has CDR1 MNHEY and CDR2 SVGAGI. In DNA, the CDR3 is TGTGCCAGCAGTCCGACTAGTGGCTACGAGCAGTACTTC. Translated: CASSPTSGYEQYF.

This clonotype was observed a few times. The V call is TRBV5-4, the J call TRBJ2-2, with 10 nucleotides matching TRBD1. The V segment lost 4 bases and the J segment 3 bases; nucleotides outside the gene matches: 6. The CDR3 covers 16 residues. The germline V gene has CDR1 SGHNT and CDR2 YYREEE (reference sequence). CDR3 sequence (DNA): TGTGCCAGCAGCCCGACAGGGGGCCGTTACACCGGGGAGCTGTTTTTT. Residues: CASSPTGGRYTGELFF.

Many counts were recorded for this clonotype. The CDR3 region has the DNA TGTGCCAGCAGCCAACAGGGGTCCTACGAGCAGTACTTC. This gives the protein CASSQQGSYEQYF. This sequence joins TRBV3-1 and TRBJ2-7; a weak D match, TRBD1 (6 bases). CDR1 and CDR2 (germline): LGHDT, YNNKEL (reference sequence). The CDR3 runs 13 residues. V gave up 2 bases and J gave up 1 base, with 6 bases separating them.

The chain joins TRBV5-4 to TRBJ2-7; TRBD1 matches 7 bases. V lost 6 bases and J lost 4; bases outside the gene matches: 10. The CDR3 extends over 14 amino acids. Germline CDR1 reads SGHNT; CDR2 reads YYREEE (reference sequence). The CDR3 DNA is TGTGCCAGCAACCGGGACAGTCAGCAATACGAGCAGTACTTC. It yields the protein CASNRDSQQYEQYF. The whole variable domain, remainder taken from reference TRBV5-4 and TRBJ2-7, is ETGVTQSPTHLIKTRGQQVTLRCSSQSGHNTVSWYQQALGQGPQFIFQYYREEENGRGNFPPRFSGLQFPNYSSELNVNALELDDSALYLCASNRDSQQYEQYFGPGTRLTVT.

This clonotype was observed a handful of times. This sequence joins TRBV27 and TRBJ1-2; TRBD1 might be the D (6 bases). The germline gives CDR1 MNHEY, CDR2 SMNVEV (reference sequence). The CDR3 extends over 13 amino acids. The V end lost 2 bases, the J end lost 5 bases, and 9 bases lay between the germline ends. CDR3 sequence reads: CASSLAGEYGYTF. CDR3 DNA sequence: TGTGCCAGCAGTTTAGCAGGGGAATATGGCTACACCTTC.

This clonotype was found a few times. The chain combines TRBV4-2 with TRBJ1-1, with a tentative D call TRBD1 (5 bases). Germline CDR1 LGHNA, CDR2 YNFKEQ. V was pared by 0 bases and J by 1 base, with 12 bases between. This CDR3 is 16 amino acids long. Here the CDR3 DNA reads TGTGCCAGCAGCCAAGAGGGGTGGAGGGGGAACACTGAAGCTTTCTTT. Amino acid sequence: CASSQEGWRGNTEAFF.

V usage is TRBV3-1 and J usage is TRBJ1-6; weak D call: TRBD1 (5 bases). CDR1 is LGHDT, CDR2 YNNKEL, per germline (reference sequence). V lost 0 bases to trimming and J lost 4 bases, with 13 bases between them. This CDR3 comprises 17 residues. CDR3 sequence: CASSQDDRVLYNSPLHF. DNA for the CDR3: TGTGCCAGCAGCCAAGACGACAGAGTTCTTTATAATTCACCCCTCCACTTT.

With respect to this clonotype: A junction end diverges from the germline sequence, so it may reflect a read error. This chain joins TRBV6-1 and TRBJ2-3, with D hard to call. Germline-derived CDR1 and CDR2 are MNHNS and SASEGT. The CDR3 has 8 residues. The chain's CDR3 is CVRDTQYF. As DNA, the CDR3 is TGCGTCCGGGATACGCAGTATTTT.

This clonotype was counted at least ten times. The chain uses TRBV19 and TRBJ2-2; D unclear. V lost 5 bases and J 1 base, leaving 11 bases between the germline ends. CDR1 is LNHDA and CDR2 is SQIVND in the germline V gene (reference sequence). The CDR3 totals 15 residues. This chain's CDR3 is CASSPRTVNTGELFF. The CDR3 region has the DNA TGTGCCAGTAGTCCCCGGACGGTGAACACCGGGGAGCTGTTTTTT.

This clonotype appeared many times. This chain links TRBV7-2 with TRBJ1-6; D remains ambiguous. Germline CDR1 is SGHTA and CDR2 is FQGNSA. The CDR3 loop spans 14 amino acids. Trimming cost V 1 base and J 5 bases, with 6 bases left between them. CDR3 DNA sequence: TGTGCCAGCAGCTTAGGGCGGAATAATTCACCCCTCCACTTT. It translates to CASSLGRNNSPLHF.

This clonotype has a handful of counts. The V and J genes are TRBV6-6 and TRBJ2-4; possibly TRBD1 for D (5 bases). The germline V gene has CDR1 MNHNY and CDR2 SVGAGI (reference sequence). CDR3 length: 16 residues. V lost 6 bases and J 8 bases, leaving 23 bases between the germline ends. As DNA, the CDR3 is TGTGCCAGCAGCGCCTCTCCCTCAGGGTTGGTTGACATTCAGTACTTC. This encodes CASSASPSGLVDIQYF.

Ten or more counts support this clonotype. This chain joins TRBV11-2 and TRBJ2-7; D assignment may be TRBD1 or TRBD2 (5 bases each). The V gene lost 3 bases and the J gene lost 6 bases, with 9 bases spanning the gap. Germline V CDR1 and CDR2: SGHAT, FQNNGV. The CDR3 is made up of 12 amino acids. CDR3 protein: CASSLGVREQYF. DNA of the CDR3: TGTGCCAGCAGCTTGGGGGTTCGCGAGCAGTACTTC.

The chain employs TRBV4-1 and TRBJ2-7; tentatively, D is TRBD1 (6 bases). CDR1 and CDR2 (germline): MGHRA, YSYEKL. The V end lost 4 bases, the J end lost 2 bases, and 12 bases lay between the germline ends. The CDR3 contains 14 residues. The chain's CDR3 is CASSRIQGPYEQYF. The CDR3 nucleotides are TGCGCCAGCAGCCGAATACAGGGCCCCTACGAGCAGTACTTC.

This sequence joins TRBV18 and TRBJ1-3; TRBD1 is a possible D gene (5 bases). Trimming pared 2 bases from V and 0 bases from J, leaving 11 bases between. In germline, CDR1 is KGHSH, CDR2 LQKENI. CDR3 size: 16 residues. CDR3 DNA: TGTGCCAGCTCACCAGGGCGGGACCTCTCTGGAAACACCATATATTTT. Translating gives CASSPGRDLSGNTIYF. Together with reference TRBV18 and TRBJ1-3, the CDR3 gives the full variable domain: NAGVMQNPRHLVRRRGQEARLRCSPMKGHSHVYWYRQLPEEGLKFMVYLQKENIIDESGMPKERFSAEFPKEGPSILRIQQVVRGDSAAYFCASSPGRDLSGNTIYFGEGSWLTVV.

This clonotype was seen more than once but under ten times. The CDR3 DNA reads as TGCAGCGTTGTTGGAGGGTATAGCTCCTACGAGCAGTACTTC. Translation: CSVVGGYSSYEQYF. V and J are TRBV29-1 and TRBJ2-7; D possibly corresponds to TRBD2 (6 bases). The V end lost 4 bases, the J end lost 0 bases, and 13 bases lay between the germline ends. The CDR3 spans 14 residues. CDR1 and CDR2 from the germline V gene are SQVTM and ANQGSEA.

The chain links TRBV20-1 to TRBJ2-5, with D tentatively TRBD2 (5 bases). The CDR3 spans 15 residues. V lost 0 bases, J lost 0 bases, and 11 bases lay in between. Germline V gene sequence: CDR1 DFQATT, CDR2 SNEGSKA (reference sequence). The chain's CDR3 is CSARDSTGNQETQYF. In DNA, the CDR3 is TGCAGTGCTAGAGACTCGACCGGGAACCAAGAGACCCAGTACTTC.